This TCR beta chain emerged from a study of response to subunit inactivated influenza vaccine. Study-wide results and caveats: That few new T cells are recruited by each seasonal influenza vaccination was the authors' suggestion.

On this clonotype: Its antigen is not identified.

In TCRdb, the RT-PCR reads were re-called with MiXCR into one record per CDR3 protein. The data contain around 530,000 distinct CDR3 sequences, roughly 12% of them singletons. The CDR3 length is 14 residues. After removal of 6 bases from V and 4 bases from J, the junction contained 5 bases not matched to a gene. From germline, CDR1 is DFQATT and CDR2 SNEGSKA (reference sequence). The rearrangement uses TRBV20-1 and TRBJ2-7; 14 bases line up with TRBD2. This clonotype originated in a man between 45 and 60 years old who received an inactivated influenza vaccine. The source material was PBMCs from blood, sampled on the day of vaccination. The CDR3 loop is CSARGLAGEYEQYF. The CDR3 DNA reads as TGCAGTGCCCGGGGACTAGCGGGAGAGTACGAGCAGTACTTC.